Sequencing of this TCR beta chain was carried out in a study of early T cells in non-severe SARS-CoV-2 infection. About the study: Chains were unpaired, as sequencing was done on bulk RNA from unsorted whole blood.

General study results and limits: The VDJdb matching leaned toward anti-spike CD8 responses and overlooked private and CD4 specificities.

This clonotype was counted ten times or more. Its specificity is unknown. Attachment of unique molecular identifiers to individual cDNA molecules was performed. One entry per CDR3 protein, called by TCRdb with MiXCR from the 5' RACE reads. The sample has under 95,000 distinct CDR3 sequences, 15% seen once. The sequence came from an adult who was a healthcare worker with PCR-confirmed SARS-CoV-2 infection or an uninfected control (not recorded which). The sequencing input was whole blood.

CDR3 sequence reads: CASSERLMREKLFF. The CDR3 nucleotides are TGTGCCAGCAGTGAGAGGCTAATGAGGGAAAAACTGTTTTTT. The J gene is TRBJ1-4, the V gene TRBV12-3 or TRBV12-4; D is uncertain. Trimming pared 5 bases from V and 8 bases from J, leaving 15 bases between. CDR3 length: 14 residues.